Below, 20 T cell receptor beta chains from the same sample are listed, as sequenced in a study of cytomegalovirus exposure and HLA in healthy donors. PCR used 60 Vbeta primers and 13 Jbeta primers. Produced via immunoSEQ multiplex PCR; TCRdb's table is partial and in-frame only. The table records about 200,000 clones, approximately 80% of them present only once. Sample: PBMCs. The receptor source for this set is a woman in her 30s in good health and CMV-seronegative.

The V call is TRBV7-2, the J call TRBJ2-1; TRBD2 matches 9 bases. The CDR3 is made up of 16 amino acids. Trimming at V came to 1 base and at J to 5 bases, leaving 6 bases not matched to a gene. Germline lookup yields CDR1 SGHTA and CDR2 FQGNSA. CDR3 sequence reads: CASSLGPAGGDNEQFF. CDR3 nucleotides: TGTGCCAGCAGCTTAGGGCCAGCGGGAGGCGACAATGAGCAGTTCTTC. Full variable domain (missing parts from reference TRBV7-2 and TRBJ2-1): GAGVSQSPSNKVTEKGKDVELRCDPISGHTALYWYRQSLGQGLEFLIYFQGNSAPDKSGLPSDRFSAERTGGSVSTLTIQRTQQEDSAVYLCASSLGPAGGDNEQFFGPGTRLTVL.

The chain uses TRBV18 and TRBJ2-3, with 7 bases fitting TRBD1. This CDR3 region has 16 residues. The trim removed 4 bases at V and 3 bases at J, leaving 10 bases unmatched. Germline V gene lookup returns CDR1 KGHSH and CDR2 LQKENI. DNA for the CDR3: TGTGCCAGCTCACGACAACAGGGGCAGGGGACAGATACGCAGTATTTT. Its translation is CASSRQQGQGTDTQYF.

The rearrangement uses TRBV5-1 and TRBJ2-7; 9 positions match TRBD1. The J segment lost 1 base and the V segment lost 3 bases, leaving 5 bases of the junction unmatched. Germline CDR1 reads SGHRS; CDR2 reads YFSETQ. The CDR3 spans 15 residues. CDR3 sequence reads: CASSSSGQGSYEQYF. As DNA, the CDR3 is TGCGCCAGCAGCTCGTCGGGACAGGGTTCCTACGAGCAGTACTTC.

This clone was counted between two and nine times. The J gene is TRBJ1-5, the V gene TRBV4-3, with TRBD1 identical over 9 bases. Germline trimming cut 4 bases from V and 7 bases from J; bases unmatched to any gene: 8. The germline V gene has CDR1 LGHNA and CDR2 YSLEER. The CDR3 extends over 15 amino acids. The DNA for the CDR3 is TGCGCCAGCAGCCCATCAGACAGGGGGGGCCAGCCCCAGCATTTT. This sequence encodes CASSPSDRGGQPQHF.

CDR3 in DNA: TGTGCCACCAGCAGAGAGGAGCGGGTTGACGAGCAGTTCTTC. Translating it yields CATSREERVDEQFF. The chain carries TRBV15 and TRBJ2-1; a possible D gene is TRBD2 (6 bases). V lost 0 bases and J 10 bases, leaving 13 bases between the germline ends. Germline V gene sequence: CDR1 LNHNV, CDR2 YYDKDF (reference sequence). The CDR3 is 14 amino acids.

This clone was observed a few times. This sequence joins TRBV7-8 and TRBJ1-5; D may be TRBD1 (5 bases). The germline CDR1 and CDR2 sequences are SGHVS and FQNEAQ. This CDR3 comprises 15 residues. V was trimmed by 5 bases and J by 0 bases, leaving 11 bases between them. This CDR3 is CASSLGQYSNQPQHF. The CDR3, as DNA: TGTGCCAGCAGCCTCGGACAATATAGCAATCAGCCCCAGCATTTT.

V usage is TRBV5-4 and J usage is TRBJ2-1; TRBD2 agrees at 12 bases. V gave up 4 bases and J gave up 2 bases; unmatched junction bases: 1. Germline lookup yields CDR1 SGHNT and CDR2 YYREEE (reference sequence). CDR3 length: 15 amino acids. The DNA of the CDR3 is TGTGCCAGCAGCAGACTAGCGGGAGCCTACAATGAGCAGTTCTTC. It codes for CASSRLAGAYNEQFF.

The rearrangement uses TRBV19 and TRBJ2-7, with 9 nucleotides matching TRBD1. Germline CDR1 LNHDA, CDR2 SQIVND (reference sequence). V was clipped by 7 bases and J by 0 bases; unmatched bases: 4. The CDR3 has 14 residues. The CDR3: CASTPTGGSYEQYF. Written as DNA, the CDR3 is TGTGCCAGTACGCCGACAGGGGGCTCCTACGAGCAGTACTTC.

V and J are TRBV9 and TRBJ2-2; 7 bases are shared with TRBD1. This CDR3 contains 15 residues. Germline V CDR1 and CDR2: SGDLS, YYNGEE. V lost 0 bases and J lost 7; bases outside the gene matches: 6. The CDR3 coding sequence is TGTGCCAGCAGCGTAGAAGGGACAGCTCGCGGGGAGCTGTTTTTT. It yields the protein CASSVEGTARGELFF.

The V and J genes are TRBV19 and TRBJ2-7, with a tentative D call TRBD1 (5 bases). Germline CDR1 and CDR2: LNHDA and SQIVND (reference sequence). This CDR3 is built from 15 residues. V gave up 1 base and J gave up 0 bases, with 10 bases separating them. The CDR3 spells CASSIATGNSYEQYF. CDR3 in DNA: TGTGCCAGTAGTATAGCAACAGGAAACTCCTACGAGCAGTACTTC.

As concerns this clone: The sample carries other DNA sequences with the same CDR3. The V gene is TRBV5-1, the J gene TRBJ2-7; maybe TRBD2 (5 bases). V shed 0 bases and J shed 3 bases, with 10 bases lying between them. Germline assignment: CDR1 SGHRS and CDR2 YFSETQ. This CDR3 region has 14 residues. As DNA, the CDR3 is TGCGCCAGCAGCTTGGATCCGGGGAGCTACGAGCAGTACTTC. This codes for CASSLDPGSYEQYF.

This clone appeared a single time. CDR3 sequence: CASSRNTGELFF. CDR3 nucleotide sequence: TGTGCCAGCAGCCGTAACACCGGGGAGCTGTTTTTT. The chain employs TRBV7-3 and TRBJ2-2; no definite D call. Germline V gives CDR1 SGHTA, CDR2 FQGTGA. The CDR3 has 12 amino acids. V lost 5 bases, J lost 2 bases, and 3 bases lay in between.

The V call is TRBV9, the J call TRBJ1-5, with 7 bases fitting TRBD1. Trimming took 0 bases from V and 0 from J; bases not matched to a gene: 0. The CDR3 is 15 residues long. The germline CDR1 and CDR2 sequences are SGDLS and YYNGEE. The DNA for the CDR3 is TGTGCCAGCAGCGTAGGACAGGGTAGCAATCAGCCCCAGCATTTT. It codes for CASSVGQGSNQPQHF.

The chain recombines TRBV5-1 with TRBJ1-1; maybe TRBD1 (6 bases). Deletions cut 7 bases from V and 2 bases from J, with 18 bases between. This CDR3 has 15 residues. In germline, CDR1 is SGHRS, CDR2 YFSETQ. The CDR3 nucleotides read TGCGCCAGCTACCGGGACATCCTAGGAAACACTGAAGCTTTCTTT. It is translated as CASYRDILGNTEAFF.

V usage is TRBV7-9 and J usage is TRBJ2-2; tentative D call: TRBD2 (5 bases). Trimming took 0 bases from V and 2 from J, leaving 7 bases between them. Germline lookup yields CDR1 SEHNR and CDR2 FQNEAQ (reference sequence). CDR3 length equals 15 residues. In DNA form, the CDR3 reads TGTGCCAGCAGCTTAGCCGGGATCAACACCGGGGAGCTGTTTTTT. Translating it yields CASSLAGINTGELFF.

This clone was counted once. The chain carries TRBV6-6 and TRBJ1-2; D possibly corresponds to TRBD1 (6 bases). The CDR3 runs 14 residues. Germline V gives CDR1 MNHNY, CDR2 SVGAGI (reference sequence). Between the trimmed V and J ends, which lost 2 bases and 8 bases, there was a span of 15 bases. The CDR3 protein is CASSYDRPFEGYTF. CDR3 DNA: TGTGCCAGCAGTTACGACAGGCCGTTCGAGGGCTACACCTTC.

The genes are TRBV6-6 and TRBJ1-4, with D uncertain. Between the trimmed V and J ends, which lost 0 bases and 7 bases, there was a span of 3 bases. This CDR3 has 12 residues. Germline loops: CDR1 MNHNY, CDR2 SVGAGI (reference sequence). DNA for the CDR3: TGTGCCAGCAGTTACTCGGCTGAAAAACTGTTTTTT. It is translated as CASSYSAEKLFF.

The V call is TRBV6-1, the J call TRBJ2-7; unclear D gene. The CDR3 sequence is 14 residues long. Germline CDR1 and CDR2: MNHNS and SASEGT. Trimming took 4 bases from V and 0 from J, leaving 10 bases between them. CDR3 in amino acids: CASSALATSYEQYF. CDR3 bases: TGTGCCAGCAGTGCTTTAGCTACCTCCTACGAGCAGTACTTC.

V and J are TRBV5-1 and TRBJ2-2, with TRBD1 matching 8 bases. CDR3 length: 15 residues. J gave up 4 bases and V 1 base, and 3 bases lay outside the gene matches. Germline CDR1 is SGHRS and CDR2 is YFSETQ. Here the CDR3 reads CASSLTGGTTGELFF. The CDR3 nucleotides are TGCGCCAGCAGCTTGACAGGGGGAACCACCGGGGAGCTGTTTTTT.

This sequence joins TRBV27 and TRBJ2-5; 10 bases map to TRBD2. The end of the DNA is better explained by TRBJ2-7, so the J call may be wrong. This CDR3 is 16 amino acids long. The germline V gene has CDR1 MNHEY and CDR2 SMNVEV (reference sequence). The CDR3 sequence is CASTPLAGVTSYEQYF. CDR3 nucleotides: TGTGCCAGCACCCCCCTAGCGGGAGTAACCTCCTACGAGCAGTACTTC.